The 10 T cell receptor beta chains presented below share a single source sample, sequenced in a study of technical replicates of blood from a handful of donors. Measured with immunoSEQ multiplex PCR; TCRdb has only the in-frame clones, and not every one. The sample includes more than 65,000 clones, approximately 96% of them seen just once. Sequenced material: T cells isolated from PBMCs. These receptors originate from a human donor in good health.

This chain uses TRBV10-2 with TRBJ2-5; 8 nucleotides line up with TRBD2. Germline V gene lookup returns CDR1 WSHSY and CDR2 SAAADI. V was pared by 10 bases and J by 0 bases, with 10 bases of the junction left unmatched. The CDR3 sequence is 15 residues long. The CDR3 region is CATSETSADQETQYF. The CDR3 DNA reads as TGCGCCACCTCTGAGACTAGCGCTGACCAAGAGACCCAGTACTTC.

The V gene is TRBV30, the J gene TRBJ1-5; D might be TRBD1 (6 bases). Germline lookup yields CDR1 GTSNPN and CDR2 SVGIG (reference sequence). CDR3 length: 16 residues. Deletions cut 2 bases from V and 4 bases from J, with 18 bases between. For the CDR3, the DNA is TGTGCCTGGAGTTCCCCTTCACAGGGTCGGAATCAGCCCCAGCATTTT. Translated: CAWSSPSQGRNQPQHF.

Here the CDR3 DNA reads TGCAGCGTCTTACTACTAGCGGGAGGAGAGCAGTTCTTC. Translation gives CSVLLLAGGEQFF. The rearrangement uses TRBV29-1 and TRBJ2-1, with TRBD2 matching 12 bases. The germline V gene encodes CDR1 SQVTM and CDR2 ANQGSEA. V gave up 6 bases and J gave up 10 bases; unmatched junction bases: 7. The CDR3 is 13 amino acids.

The CDR3 region has the DNA TGTGCCAGCATTCCTTCCGGGAATCACTACGAGCAGTACTTC. It codes for CASIPSGNHYEQYF. The V and J genes are TRBV28 and TRBJ2-7, with D perhaps matching TRBD2 (5 bases). V was pared by 7 bases and J by 3 bases, with 16 bases between. Germline V CDR1 and CDR2: MDHEN, SYDVKM. The CDR3 has 14 residues.

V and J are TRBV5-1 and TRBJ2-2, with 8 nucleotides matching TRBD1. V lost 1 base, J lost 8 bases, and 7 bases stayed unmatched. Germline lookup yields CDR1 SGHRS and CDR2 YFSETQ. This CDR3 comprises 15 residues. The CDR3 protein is CASSLLAGGEGELFF. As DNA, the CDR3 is TGCGCCAGCAGCTTGTTGGCAGGGGGCGAGGGGGAGCTGTTTTTT.

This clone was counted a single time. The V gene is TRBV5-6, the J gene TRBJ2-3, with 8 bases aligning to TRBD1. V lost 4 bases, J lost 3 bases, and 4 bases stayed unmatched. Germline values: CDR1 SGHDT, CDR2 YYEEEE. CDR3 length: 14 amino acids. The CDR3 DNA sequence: TGTGCCAGCAGCCCCGGACAGGGAACAGATACGCAGTATTTT. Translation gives CASSPGQGTDTQYF.

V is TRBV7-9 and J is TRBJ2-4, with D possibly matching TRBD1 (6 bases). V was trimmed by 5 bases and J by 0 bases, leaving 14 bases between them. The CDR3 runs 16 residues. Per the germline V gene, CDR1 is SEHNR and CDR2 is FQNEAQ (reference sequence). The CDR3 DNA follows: TGTGCCAGCAGCCGAGGGACAACCCTAGCCAAAAACATTCAGTACTTC. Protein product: CASSRGTTLAKNIQYF.

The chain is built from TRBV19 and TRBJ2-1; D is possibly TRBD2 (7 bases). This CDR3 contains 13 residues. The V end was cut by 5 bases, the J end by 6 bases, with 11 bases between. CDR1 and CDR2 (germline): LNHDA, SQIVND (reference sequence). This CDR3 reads CASSSRGANEQFF. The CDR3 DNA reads TGTGCCAGTAGTTCCCGGGGGGCCAATGAGCAGTTCTTC.

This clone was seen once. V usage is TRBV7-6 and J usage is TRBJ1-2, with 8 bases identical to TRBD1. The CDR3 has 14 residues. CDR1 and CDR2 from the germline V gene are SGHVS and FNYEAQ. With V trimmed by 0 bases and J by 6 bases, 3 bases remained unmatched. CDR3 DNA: TGTGCCAGCAGCTTAGCAGACAGGGGTAATGGCTACACCTTC. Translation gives CASSLADRGNGYTF. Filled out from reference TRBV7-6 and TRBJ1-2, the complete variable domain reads GAGVSQSPRYKVTKRGQDVALRCDPISGHVSLYWYRQALGQGPEFLTYFNYEAQQDKSGLPNDRFSAERPEGSISTLTIQRTEQRDSAMYRCASSLADRGNGYTFGSGTRLTVV.

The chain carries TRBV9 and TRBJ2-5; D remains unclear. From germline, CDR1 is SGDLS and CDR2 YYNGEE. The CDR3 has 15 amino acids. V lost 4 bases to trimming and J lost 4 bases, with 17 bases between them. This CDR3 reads CASSSQVGSAETQYF. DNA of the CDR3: TGTGCCAGCAGCTCCCAGGTCGGTAGTGCAGAGACCCAGTACTTC.